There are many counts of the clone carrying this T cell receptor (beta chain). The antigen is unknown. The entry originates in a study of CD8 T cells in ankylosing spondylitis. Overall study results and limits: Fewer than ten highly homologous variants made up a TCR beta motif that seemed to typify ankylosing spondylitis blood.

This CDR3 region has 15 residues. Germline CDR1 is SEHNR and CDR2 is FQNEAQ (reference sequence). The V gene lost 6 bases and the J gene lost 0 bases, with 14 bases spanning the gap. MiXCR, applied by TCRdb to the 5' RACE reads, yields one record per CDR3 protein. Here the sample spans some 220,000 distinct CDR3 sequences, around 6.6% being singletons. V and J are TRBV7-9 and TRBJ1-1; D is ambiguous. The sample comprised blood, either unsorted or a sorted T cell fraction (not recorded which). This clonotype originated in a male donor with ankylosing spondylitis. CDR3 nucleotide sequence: TGTGCCAGCAGGTTGAGCGCGGGGATGAACACTGAAGCTTTCTTT. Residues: CASRLSAGMNTEAFF.